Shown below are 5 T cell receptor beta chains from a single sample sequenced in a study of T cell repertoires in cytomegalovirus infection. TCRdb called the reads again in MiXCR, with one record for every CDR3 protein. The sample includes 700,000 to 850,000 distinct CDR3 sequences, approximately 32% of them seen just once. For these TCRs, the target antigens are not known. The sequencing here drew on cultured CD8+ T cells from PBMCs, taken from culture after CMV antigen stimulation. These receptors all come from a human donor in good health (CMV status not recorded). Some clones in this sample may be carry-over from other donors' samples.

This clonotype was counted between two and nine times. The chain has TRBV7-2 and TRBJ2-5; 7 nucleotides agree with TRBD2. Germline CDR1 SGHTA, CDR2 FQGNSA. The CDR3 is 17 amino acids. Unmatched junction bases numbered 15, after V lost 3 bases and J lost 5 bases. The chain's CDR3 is CASSFDFLLGGGETQYF. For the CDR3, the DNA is TGTGCCAGCAGCTTTGATTTTCTACTTGGGGGGGGGGAGACCCAGTACTTC.

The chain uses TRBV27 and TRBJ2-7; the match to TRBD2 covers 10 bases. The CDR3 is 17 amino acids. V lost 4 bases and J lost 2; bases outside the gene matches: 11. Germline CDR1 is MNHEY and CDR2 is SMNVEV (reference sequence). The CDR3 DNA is TGTGCCAGCAGTTCCCGGGGTAGCGGGGGGCCAACCTACGAGCAGTACTTC. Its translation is CASSSRGSGGPTYEQYF.

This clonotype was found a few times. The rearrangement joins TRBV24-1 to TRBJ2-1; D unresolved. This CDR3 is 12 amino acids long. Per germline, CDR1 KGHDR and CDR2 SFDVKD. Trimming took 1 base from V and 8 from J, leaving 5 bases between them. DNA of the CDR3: TGTGCCACCAGTGATTTTAAGGATGAGCAGTTCTTC. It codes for CATSDFKDEQFF.

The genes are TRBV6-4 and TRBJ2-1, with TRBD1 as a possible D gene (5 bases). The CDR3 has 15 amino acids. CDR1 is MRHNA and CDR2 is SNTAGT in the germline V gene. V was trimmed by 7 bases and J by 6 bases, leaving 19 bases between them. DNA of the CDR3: TGTGCCAGCAAACTTACAGGAAAATTTGCCAATGAGCAGTTCTTC. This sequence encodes CASKLTGKFANEQFF.

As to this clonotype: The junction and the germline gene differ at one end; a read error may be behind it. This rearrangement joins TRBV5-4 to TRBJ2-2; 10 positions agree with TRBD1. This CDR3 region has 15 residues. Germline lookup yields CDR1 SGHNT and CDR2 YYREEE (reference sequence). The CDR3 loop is CASSSTGGGSGEQFF. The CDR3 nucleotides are TGTGCCAGCAGCTCGACAGGGGGCGGGAGCGGGGAGCAGTTTTTT. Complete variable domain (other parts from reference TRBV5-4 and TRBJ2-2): ETGVTQSPTHLIKTRGQQVTLRCSSQSGHNTVSWYQQALGQGPQFIFQYYREEENGRGNFPPRFSGLQFPNYSSELNVNALELDDSALYLCASSSTGGGSGEQFFGEGSRLTVL.